The 30 T cell receptor beta chains given below trace back to one sample, sequenced in a study of cytomegalovirus exposure and HLA in healthy donors. PCR primers comprised 60 Vbeta and 13 Jbeta primers. This table comes from immunoSEQ multiplex PCR, and its TCRdb copy is limited to in-frame clones, with some not included. The repertoire holds 130,000 or so clones, over 8.5% seen once, with approximately 6.6% in the top ten. The sequenced sample was PBMCs. The source is a woman aged 40 to 50 in good health and CMV-seropositive.

This clone was observed a handful of times. The chain carries TRBV11-2 and TRBJ1-2; no clear D. V lost 5 bases and J lost 10, with 11 bases in between. CDR3 length equals 11 residues. From germline, CDR1 is SGHAT and CDR2 FQNNGV. CDR3: CASSTLEDYTF. The CDR3 region has the DNA TGTGCCAGCAGCACGCTTGAGGACTACACCTTC.

The sample holds a few counts of this clone. The chain has TRBV7-7 and TRBJ2-5; 11 nucleotides match TRBD2. The ends lost 4 bases at V and 2 bases at J; junction bases unmatched: 3. The CDR3 has 15 residues. Germline CDR1 and CDR2: SSHAT and FNYEAQ (reference sequence). CDR3 coding DNA: TGTGCCAGCAGCTCCGGGACTAGCGGTCAAGAGACCCAGTACTTC. Translation: CASSSGTSGQETQYF.

This clone was observed a handful of times. The rearrangement uses TRBV5-1 and TRBJ2-1, with TRBD1 identical over 7 bases. CDR3 size: 16 residues. The V gene end was trimmed by 0 bases and the J gene end by 2 bases; junction bases not matched to a gene: 5. The germline gives CDR1 SGHRS, CDR2 YFSETQ. The CDR3 here is CASSLALQGAYNEQFF. The CDR3 DNA sequence: TGCGCCAGCAGCTTGGCTCTTCAGGGGGCCTACAATGAGCAGTTCTTC.

This clone was observed a few times. This chain connects TRBV10-1 to TRBJ1-1; D unresolved. This CDR3 contains 13 residues. Trimming removed 7 bases at V and 4 bases at J, with 13 bases between. CDR1 is WNHNN and CDR2 is SYGVQD in the germline V gene (reference sequence). The DNA for the CDR3 is TGCGCCAGCAAGAGCCAGGCGAGCACTGAAGCTTTCTTT. It yields the protein CASKSQASTEAFF.

Worth noting for this clone: Being one base from a much bigger clone, this may be a read error. V usage is TRBV6-7 and J usage is TRBJ1-5; perhaps TRBD1 as D (6 bases). TRBV6-7 is an ORF for which the function is uncertain. This CDR3 contains 14 residues. The CDR3 DNA is TGTGCCAGCAGACCTTCGGGGGGCAATCAGCCCCAGAATTTT. Encoded protein: CASRPSGGNQPQNF.

The genes are TRBV25-1 and TRBJ2-5; 7 bases agree with TRBD1. CDR1 and CDR2 from the germline V gene are MGHDK and SYGVNS. J gave up 5 bases and V 6 bases, and 12 bases lay outside the gene matches. CDR3 size: 15 residues. For the CDR3, the DNA is TGTGCCAGCAGCGAAAGGGTCTCCAGGGGGGAGACCCAGTACTTC. Translated: CASSERVSRGETQYF.

The genes are TRBV30 and TRBJ2-2, with a weak D call TRBD1 (6 bases). Trimming took 0 bases from V and 5 from J, leaving 13 bases between them. The CDR3 is 15 amino acids. CDR1 GTSNPN and CDR2 SVGIG come from the germline V gene (reference sequence). The CDR3 region is CAWSVQVQGTGELFF. CDR3 nucleotide sequence: TGTGCCTGGAGTGTACAGGTGCAGGGGACCGGGGAGCTGTTTTTT.

This clone has only a few counts. J is TRBJ2-3 and V is TRBV30; 8 bases agree with TRBD1. Per germline, CDR1 GTSNPN and CDR2 SVGIG (reference sequence). This CDR3 has 13 residues. V was clipped by 7 bases and J by 5 bases; unmatched bases: 8. The CDR3 coding sequence is TGTGCCTCCGGCAGGGGGCAGGTAGATACGCAGTATTTT. Protein product: CASGRGQVDTQYF.

The V and J genes are TRBV7-8 and TRBJ1-1; D is possibly TRBD1 (6 bases). CDR1 SGHVS and CDR2 FQNEAQ come from the germline V gene. V lost 2 bases, J lost 0 bases, and 13 bases lay in between. This CDR3 spans 16 amino acids. Written as DNA, the CDR3 is TGTGCCAGCAGCTTAATTAGGACAGCCGTGAACACTGAAGCTTTCTTT. It codes for CASSLIRTAVNTEAFF.

The chain recombines TRBV27 with TRBJ2-7; TRBD2 might be the D (5 bases). The CDR3 totals 12 residues. Germline V gene lookup returns CDR1 MNHEY and CDR2 SMNVEV (reference sequence). The V and J ends lost 4 bases and 2 bases respectively, with 6 bases between them. CDR3: CASSSGTYEQYF. As DNA, the CDR3 is TGTGCCAGCAGTTCCGGGACCTACGAGCAGTACTTC.

In this sample, this clone turned up a few times. This rearrangement joins TRBV5-1 to TRBJ1-3, with 8 bases identical to TRBD1. This CDR3 region has 17 residues. The V gene's germline CDR1 is SGHRS and CDR2 YFSETQ. J was trimmed by 0 bases and V by 0 bases; bases with no gene match: 5. CDR3 sequence: CASSLAAGQGSGNTIYF. In nucleotides, the CDR3 is TGCGCCAGCAGCTTGGCCGCCGGACAGGGCTCTGGAAACACCATATATTTT. The full variable domain, in which reference TRBV5-1 and TRBJ1-3 provide the parts outside the CDR3, is KAGVTQTPRYLIKTRGQQVTLSCSPISGHRSVSWYQQTPGQGLQFLFEYFSETQRNKGNFPGRFSGRQFSNSRSEMNVSTLELGDSALYLCASSLAAGQGSGNTIYFGEGSWLTVV.

The table lists this clone with a few counts. The chain carries TRBV11-3 and TRBJ1-1, with 10 bases fitting TRBD1. The CDR3 covers 14 residues. CDR1 and CDR2 from the germline V gene are SGHNT and YENEEA. Trimming cost V 5 bases and J 4 bases; bases outside gene matches: 4. CDR3 nucleotides: TGTGCCAGCAGCCCCGGACAGGGGGGCACTGAAGCTTTCTTT. Translated: CASSPGQGGTEAFF.

The V gene is TRBV27, the J gene TRBJ2-3, with D maybe TRBD2 (6 bases). The CDR3 is made up of 16 amino acids. Deletions cut 5 bases from V and 3 bases from J, with 18 bases between. Germline CDR1 reads MNHEY; CDR2 reads SMNVEV (reference sequence). The CDR3 nucleotides are TGTGCCAGCAGTCCCAACTGGGACTCCGCAACAGATACGCAGTATTTT. Protein product: CASSPNWDSATDTQYF.

V usage is TRBV28 and J usage is TRBJ2-1; a weak D match, TRBD2 (5 bases). V lost 5 bases to trimming and J lost 9 bases, with 11 bases between them. Germline V gene sequence: CDR1 MDHEN, CDR2 SYDVKM. This CDR3 has 12 amino acids. The CDR3 is CASSPGRIEQFF. The CDR3 DNA sequence: TGTGCCAGCAGTCCGGGGAGAATTGAGCAGTTCTTC.

The V gene is TRBV7-8, the J gene TRBJ1-2; 10 bases are a match to TRBD1. The J segment lost 7 bases and the V segment lost 5 bases, leaving 10 bases of the junction unmatched. This CDR3 has 15 residues. Germline V gene sequence: CDR1 SGHVS, CDR2 FQNEAQ. CDR3 DNA: TGTGCCAGCAGCACACCGACAGGGGGCCTCGGTGGCTACACCTTC. Its protein product is CASSTPTGGLGGYTF. Filled out from reference TRBV7-8 and TRBJ1-2, the complete variable domain reads GAGVSQSPRYKVAKRGQDVALRCDPISGHVSLFWYQQALGQGPEFLTYFQNEAQLDKSGLPSDRFFAERPEGSVSTLKIQRTQQEDSAVYLCASSTPTGGLGGYTFGSGTRLTVV.

The CDR3 DNA reads TGTGCCAGTAGTATAGTCTGGGTGGACAGGTCCACAGATACGCAGTATTTT. It is translated as CASSIVWVDRSTDTQYF. The chain recombines TRBV19 with TRBJ2-3; 7 bases fit TRBD1. The length of the CDR3 is 17 residues. Germline V CDR1 and CDR2: LNHDA, SQIVND (reference sequence). V dropped 1 base and J dropped 2; count of bases not matched to a gene: 9.

CDR3 in DNA: TGTGCCAGCAGAAGCGGGCACGAGCAGTACTTC. It translates to CASRSGHEQYF. The chain recombines TRBV28 with TRBJ2-7; a possible D gene is TRBD2 (6 bases). The CDR3 sequence is 11 residues long. V was pared by 6 bases and J by 5 bases, with 8 bases between. CDR1 is MDHEN, CDR2 SYDVKM, per germline.

The chain combines TRBV5-1 with TRBJ1-1, with 7 bases matching TRBD1. The V gene's germline CDR1 is SGHRS and CDR2 YFSETQ. Losses at the gene ends were 4 bases for V and 1 base for J; bases not matched to a gene: 4. The CDR3 has 14 residues. CDR3 sequence: CASSPQGTNTEAFF. CDR3 DNA sequence: TGCGCCAGCAGCCCACAGGGGACGAACACTGAAGCTTTCTTT.

This clone was counted between two and nine times. The chain couples TRBV10-1 to TRBJ2-5; D gene uncertain. The CDR3 runs to 13 residues. V gave up 3 bases and J gave up 4 bases, with 9 bases separating them. Germline V CDR1 and CDR2: WNHNN, SYGVQD (reference sequence). The CDR3 here is CASSETPGETQYF. The CDR3 nucleotides are TGCGCCAGCAGTGAAACACCGGGAGAGACCCAGTACTTC.

This clone has just a few counts. V gene TRBV6-4 combines with J gene TRBJ2-1; the D gene is possibly TRBD2 (6 bases). The CDR3 runs to 13 residues. The germline V gene has CDR1 MRHNA and CDR2 SNTAGT. The V end lost 8 bases, the J end lost 7 bases, and 15 bases lay between the germline ends. The CDR3 nucleotides are TGTGCCAGCTCCCCGGAGGGAGGAAATGAGCAGTTCTTC. Encoded protein: CASSPEGGNEQFF.

J is TRBJ1-2 and V is TRBV10-3, with D tentatively TRBD1 (6 bases). V was cut by 10 bases and J by 2 bases, with 17 bases left in between. There are 14 residues in the CDR3. Germline lookup yields CDR1 ENHRY and CDR2 SYGVKD. The CDR3 nucleotides are TGTGCCACCGGATCGGGGGGCGTGAACTATGGCTACACCTTC. This gives the protein CATGSGGVNYGYTF.

A few counts support this clone. The J gene is TRBJ2-1, the V gene TRBV7-6; 9 nucleotides line up with TRBD2. The CDR3 has 13 residues. V was pared by 8 bases and J by 10 bases, with 9 bases of the junction left unmatched. Germline CDR1 and CDR2: SGHVS and FNYEAQ. CDR3 amino acids: CASSLRGGAEQFF. The CDR3 DNA sequence: TGTGCCAGCTCCCTGCGGGGGGGGGCGGAGCAGTTCTTC.

In its sample, this clone was seen a few times. The V gene is TRBV30, the J gene TRBJ2-5; maybe TRBD2 (6 bases). Germline V gene data show CDR1 as GTSNPN and CDR2 as SVGIG (reference sequence). Trimming removed 2 bases from V and 4 bases from J, with 17 bases in between. The CDR3 totals 15 residues. CDR3 in amino acids: CAWSKGTNGGETQYF. The CDR3, as DNA: TGTGCCTGGAGTAAAGGGACGAACGGGGGAGAGACCCAGTACTTC.

This clone has just a few counts. V and J are TRBV11-2 and TRBJ2-7; 7 nucleotides align to TRBD1. Losses at the gene ends were 5 bases for V and 2 bases for J; bases not matched to a gene: 6. The V gene's germline CDR1 is SGHAT and CDR2 FQNNGV. This CDR3 region has 14 residues. The CDR3 coding sequence is TGTGCCAGCAGCCCTAGGGGGCGAGCCTACGAGCAGTACTTC. This codes for CASSPRGRAYEQYF.

The chain has TRBV19 and TRBJ2-5, with TRBD1 identical over 9 bases. The junction had 5 bases not matched to a gene; V was cut back by 4 bases and J by 2 bases. This CDR3 is 15 amino acids long. From germline, CDR1 is LNHDA and CDR2 SQIVND (reference sequence). The CDR3 loop reads CASSRGQGRQETQYF. CDR3 coding DNA: TGTGCCAGTAGTAGGGGACAGGGACGGCAAGAGACCCAGTACTTC.

This rearrangement joins TRBV6-4 to TRBJ2-2; 10 bases are a match to TRBD1. Looked up from germline, CDR1 is MRHNA and CDR2 is SNTAGT. V lost 6 bases, J lost 3 bases, and 4 bases stayed unmatched. The CDR3 totals 15 residues. The DNA of the CDR3 is TGTGCCAGCAGCATCGGGACAGGGGACACCGGGGAGCTGTTTTTT. Translation: CASSIGTGDTGELFF.

In its sample, this clone was seen a few times. The gene calls are TRBV11-2 and TRBJ2-3; maybe TRBD2 (5 bases). Trimming shortened V by 1 base and J by 6 bases, and 5 bases separated the two germline ends. The CDR3 extends over 12 amino acids. CDR1 and CDR2 (germline): SGHAT, FQNNGV. The CDR3 sequence: CASSLGGDTQYF. The CDR3 bases are TGTGCCAGCAGCTTAGGAGGGGATACGCAGTATTTT.

Comment on this clone: The conserved final phenylalanine or tryptophan is absent from the CDR3, which likely points to a read error. The genes are TRBV6-5 and TRBJ2-2, with a possible D match to TRBD2 (6 bases). With 10 bases removed from V and 5 bases from J, the gap between germline ends came to 11 bases. CDR3 length: 12 amino acids. Germline loops: CDR1 MNHEY, CDR2 SVGAGI. Here the CDR3 reads CATEAGTGELFL. CDR3 DNA sequence: TGTGCCACGGAGGCGGGGACCGGGGAGCTGTTTTTG.

The J gene is TRBJ1-1, the V gene TRBV28, with TRBD1 matching over 7 bases. The V segment lost 5 bases and the J segment 2 bases; nucleotides outside the gene matches: 5. CDR3 size: 14 residues. CDR1 is MDHEN, CDR2 SYDVKM, per germline. The CDR3 here is CASSAYRGNTEAFF. CDR3 nucleotide sequence: TGTGCCAGCAGTGCATACAGGGGTAACACTGAAGCTTTCTTT.

This clone was seen a few times. The J gene is TRBJ1-4, the V gene TRBV5-1, with a weak D call TRBD1 (6 bases). Germline V lookup: CDR1 SGHRS, CDR2 YFSETQ. The CDR3 is made up of 15 amino acids. Deletions cut 4 bases from V and 8 bases from J, with 18 bases between. CDR3 sequence (DNA): TGCGCCAGCAGCGCAACCGGGACATGGGAAGAAAAACTGTTTTTT. This gives the protein CASSATGTWEEKLFF.